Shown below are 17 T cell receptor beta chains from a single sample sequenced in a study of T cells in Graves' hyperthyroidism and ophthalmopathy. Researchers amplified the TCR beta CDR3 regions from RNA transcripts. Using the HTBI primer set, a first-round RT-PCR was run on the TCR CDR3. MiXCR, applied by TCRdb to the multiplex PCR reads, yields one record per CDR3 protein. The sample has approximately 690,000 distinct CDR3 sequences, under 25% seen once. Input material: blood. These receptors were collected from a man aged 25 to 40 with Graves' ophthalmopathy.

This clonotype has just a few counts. The DNA for the CDR3 is TGTGCCACCAGCTTCCCGGGACTAGCGGGGTTCACAGATACGCAGTATTTT. It codes for CATSFPGLAGFTDTQYF. The rearrangement joins TRBV24-1 to TRBJ2-3; 13 nucleotides match TRBD2. The CDR3 consists of 17 residues. After removal of 7 bases from V and 2 bases from J, the junction contained 8 bases not matched to a gene. The germline gives CDR1 KGHDR, CDR2 SFDVKD.

The CDR3 DNA reads TGCGCCAGCAGCCTAATACCGGGACGTCGCGGCACCGGGGAGCTGTTTTTT. This gives the protein CASSLIPGRRGTGELFF. The V gene is TRBV5-1, the J gene TRBJ2-2; D tentatively reads TRBD1 or TRBD2 (5 bases each). V lost 4 bases and J 4 bases, leaving 20 bases between the germline ends. The germline V gene has CDR1 SGHRS and CDR2 YFSETQ. The CDR3 is made up of 17 amino acids.

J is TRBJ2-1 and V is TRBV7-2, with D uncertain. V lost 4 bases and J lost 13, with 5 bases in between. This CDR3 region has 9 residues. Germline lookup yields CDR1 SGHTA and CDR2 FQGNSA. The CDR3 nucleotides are TGTGCCAGCAGCTACCGTCAGTTCTTC. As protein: CASSYRQFF.

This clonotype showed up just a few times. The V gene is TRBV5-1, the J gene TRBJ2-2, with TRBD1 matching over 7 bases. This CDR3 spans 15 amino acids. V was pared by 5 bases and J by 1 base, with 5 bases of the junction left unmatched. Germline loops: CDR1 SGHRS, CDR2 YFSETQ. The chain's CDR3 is CASSKGAENTGELFF. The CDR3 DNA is TGCGCCAGCAGTAAGGGGGCCGAGAACACCGGGGAGCTGTTTTTT. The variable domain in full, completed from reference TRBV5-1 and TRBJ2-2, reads KAGVTQTPRYLIKTRGQQVTLSCSPISGHRSVSWYQQTPGQGLQFLFEYFSETQRNKGNFPGRFSGRQFSNSRSEMNVSTLELGDSALYLCASSKGAENTGELFFGEGSRLTVL.

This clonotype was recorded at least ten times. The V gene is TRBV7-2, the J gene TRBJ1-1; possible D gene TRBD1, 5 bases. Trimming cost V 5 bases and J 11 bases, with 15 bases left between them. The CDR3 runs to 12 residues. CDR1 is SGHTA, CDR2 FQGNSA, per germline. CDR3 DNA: TGTGCCAGCAGCCTAGGGCTCTGGGGGGCTTTCTTT. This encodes CASSLGLWGAFF.

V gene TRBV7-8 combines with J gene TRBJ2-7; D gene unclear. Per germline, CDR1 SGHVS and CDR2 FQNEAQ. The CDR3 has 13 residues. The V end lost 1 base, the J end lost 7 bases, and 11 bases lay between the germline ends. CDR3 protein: CASSLDPRREQYF. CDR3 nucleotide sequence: TGTGCCAGCAGCTTAGATCCGCGTAGGGAGCAGTACTTC.

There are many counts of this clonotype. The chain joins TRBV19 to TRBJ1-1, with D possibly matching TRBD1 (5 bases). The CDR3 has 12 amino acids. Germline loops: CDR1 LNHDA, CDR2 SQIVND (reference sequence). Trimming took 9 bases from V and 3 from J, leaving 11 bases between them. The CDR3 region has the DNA TGTGCCAGCAGGCGGGGCTACACTGAAGCTTTCTTT. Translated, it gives CASRRGYTEAFF.

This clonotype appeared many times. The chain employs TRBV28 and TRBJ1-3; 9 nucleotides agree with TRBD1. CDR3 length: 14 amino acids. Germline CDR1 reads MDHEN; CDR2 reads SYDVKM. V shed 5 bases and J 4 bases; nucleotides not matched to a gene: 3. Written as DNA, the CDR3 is TGTGCCAGCAGTACCGGGACAGGGGGAAACACCATATATTTT. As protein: CASSTGTGGNTIYF.

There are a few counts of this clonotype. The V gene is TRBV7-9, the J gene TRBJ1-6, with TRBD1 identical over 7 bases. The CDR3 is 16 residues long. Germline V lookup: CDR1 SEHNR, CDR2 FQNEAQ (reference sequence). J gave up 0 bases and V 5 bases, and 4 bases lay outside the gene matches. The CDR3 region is CASSAGQSSYNSPLHF. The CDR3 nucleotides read TGTGCCAGCAGCGCGGGACAGAGCTCCTATAATTCACCCCTCCACTTT.

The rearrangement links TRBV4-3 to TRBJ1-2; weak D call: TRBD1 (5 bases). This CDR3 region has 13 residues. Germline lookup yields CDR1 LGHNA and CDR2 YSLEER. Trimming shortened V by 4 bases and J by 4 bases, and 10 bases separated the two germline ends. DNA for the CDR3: TGCGCCAGCAGCCCGGGGGGGGTCTATGGCTACACCTTC. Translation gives CASSPGGVYGYTF.

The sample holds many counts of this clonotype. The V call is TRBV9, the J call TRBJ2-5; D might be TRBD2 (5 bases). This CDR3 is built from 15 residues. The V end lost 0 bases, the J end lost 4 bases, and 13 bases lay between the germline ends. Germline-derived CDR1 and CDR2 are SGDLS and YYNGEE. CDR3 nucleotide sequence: TGTGCCAGCAGCGTAGCTGGCGGGTTGAGAGAGACCCAGTACTTC. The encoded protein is CASSVAGGLRETQYF.

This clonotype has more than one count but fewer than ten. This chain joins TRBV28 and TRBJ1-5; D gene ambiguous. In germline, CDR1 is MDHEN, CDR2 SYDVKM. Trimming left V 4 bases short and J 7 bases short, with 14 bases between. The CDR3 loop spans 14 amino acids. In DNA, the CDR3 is TGTGCCAGCAGTTCCCGACACGGCGGGCAGCCCCAGCATTTT. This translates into CASSSRHGGQPQHF.

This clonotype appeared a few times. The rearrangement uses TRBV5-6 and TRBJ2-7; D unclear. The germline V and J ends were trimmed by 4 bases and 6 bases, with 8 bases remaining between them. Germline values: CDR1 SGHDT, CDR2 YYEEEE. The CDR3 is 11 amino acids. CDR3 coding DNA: TGTGCCAGCAGCGTCCATAGCGAGCAGTACTTC. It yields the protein CASSVHSEQYF.

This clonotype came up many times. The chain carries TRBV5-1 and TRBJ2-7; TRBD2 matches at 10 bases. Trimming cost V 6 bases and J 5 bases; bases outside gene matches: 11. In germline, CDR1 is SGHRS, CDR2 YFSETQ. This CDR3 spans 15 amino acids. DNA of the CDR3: TGCGCCAGCACGCCTCTAGCGGGAGCTGCCCACGAGCAGTACTTC. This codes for CASTPLAGAAHEQYF.

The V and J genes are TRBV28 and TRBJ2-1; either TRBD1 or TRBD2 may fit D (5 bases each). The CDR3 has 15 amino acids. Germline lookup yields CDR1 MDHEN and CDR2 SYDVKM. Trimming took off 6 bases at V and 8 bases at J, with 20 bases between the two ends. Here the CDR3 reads CASSPGTGNGDEQFF. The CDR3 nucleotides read TGTGCCAGCAGCCCCGGGACGGGGAATGGAGATGAGCAGTTCTTC.

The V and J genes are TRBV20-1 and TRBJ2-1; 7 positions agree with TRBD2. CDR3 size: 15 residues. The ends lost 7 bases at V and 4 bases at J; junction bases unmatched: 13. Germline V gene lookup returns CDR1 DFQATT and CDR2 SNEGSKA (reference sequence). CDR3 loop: CSGTPPASGYNEQFF. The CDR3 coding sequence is TGCAGTGGTACCCCGCCGGCTAGCGGATACAATGAGCAGTTCTTC.

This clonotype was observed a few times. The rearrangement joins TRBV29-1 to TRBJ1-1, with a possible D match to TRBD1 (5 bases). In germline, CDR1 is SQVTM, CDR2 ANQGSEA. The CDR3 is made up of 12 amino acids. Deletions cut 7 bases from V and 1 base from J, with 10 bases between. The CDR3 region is CSAGTANTEAFF. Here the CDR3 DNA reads TGCAGCGCCGGGACCGCGAACACTGAAGCTTTCTTT. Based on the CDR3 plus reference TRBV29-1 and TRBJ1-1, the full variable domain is SAVISQKPSRDICQRGTSLTIQCQVDSQVTMMFWYRQQPGQSLTLIATANQGSEATYESGFVIDKFPISRPNLTFSTLTVSNMSPEDSSIYLCSAGTANTEAFFGQGTRLTVV.